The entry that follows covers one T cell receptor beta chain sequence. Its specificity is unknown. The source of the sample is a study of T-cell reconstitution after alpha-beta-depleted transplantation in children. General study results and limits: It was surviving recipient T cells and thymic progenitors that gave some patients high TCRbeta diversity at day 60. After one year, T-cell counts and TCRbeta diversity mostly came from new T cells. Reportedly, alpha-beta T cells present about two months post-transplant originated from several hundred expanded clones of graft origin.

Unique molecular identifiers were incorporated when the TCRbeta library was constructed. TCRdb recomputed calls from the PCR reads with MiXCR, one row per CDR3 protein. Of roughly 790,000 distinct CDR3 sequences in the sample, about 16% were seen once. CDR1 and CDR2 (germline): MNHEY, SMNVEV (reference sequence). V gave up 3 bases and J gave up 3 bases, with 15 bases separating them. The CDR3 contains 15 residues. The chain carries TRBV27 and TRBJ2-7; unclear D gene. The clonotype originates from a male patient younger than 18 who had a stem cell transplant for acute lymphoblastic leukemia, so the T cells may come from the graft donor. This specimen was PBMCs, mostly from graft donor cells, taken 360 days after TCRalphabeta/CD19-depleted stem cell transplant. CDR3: CASSLANSPFYEQYF. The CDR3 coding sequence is TGTGCCAGCAGTTTGGCCAACTCGCCCTTCTACGAGCAGTACTTC.